Each of the 16 T cell receptor beta chains below was sequenced from the same sample in a study of cytomegalovirus exposure and HLA in healthy donors. Assay: immunoSEQ multiplex PCR; the TCRdb copy retains only in-frame clones and omits some. Of 200,000 to 250,000 clones listed, 75% to 90% are singletons. The material sequenced was PBMCs. The receptors here all came from a woman aged 25-40 years in good health and CMV-seropositive.

This clone was seen once. The chain uses TRBV5-1 and TRBJ1-4; 10 nucleotides match TRBD1. Losses at the gene ends were 6 bases for V and 3 bases for J; bases not matched to a gene: 5. Germline lookup yields CDR1 SGHRS and CDR2 YFSETQ. The CDR3 has 15 residues. The CDR3, as DNA: TGCGCCAGCACCTCCGGACAGGGGGCTAATGAAAAACTGTTTTTT. It codes for CASTSGQGANEKLFF.

The chain carries TRBV6-5 and TRBJ2-7, with 8 bases matching TRBD1. The trim removed 0 bases at V and 6 bases at J, leaving 10 bases unmatched. The CDR3 spans 16 residues. Germline CDR1 is MNHEY and CDR2 is SVGAGI. CDR3 sequence reads: CASSYSTQGANREQYF. In DNA form, the CDR3 reads TGTGCCAGCAGTTACTCGACGCAGGGGGCGAACCGCGAGCAGTACTTC.

The sample holds a few counts of this clone. J is TRBJ1-2 and V is TRBV6-1; no firm D call. Germline V gives CDR1 MNHNS, CDR2 SASEGT. The CDR3 contains 14 residues. V lost 2 bases to trimming and J lost 6 bases, with 13 bases between them. The CDR3 bases are TGTGCCAGCAGTGAATTAGCCAGACCAGATGGCTACACCTTC. This sequence encodes CASSELARPDGYTF.

This clone was counted at least ten times. The chain uses TRBV27 and TRBJ2-5, with D unclear. The CDR3 has 14 residues. The V and J ends lost 3 bases and 6 bases respectively, with 14 bases between them. Germline V gene data show CDR1 as MNHEY and CDR2 as SMNVEV (reference sequence). CDR3 coding DNA: TGTGCCAGCAGTTTTCAGTCTACCCTCCAGACCCAGTACTTC. Its translation is CASSFQSTLQTQYF.

The chain has TRBV10-1 and TRBJ1-5, with D perhaps matching TRBD1 (5 bases). This CDR3 is built from 13 residues. Per the germline V gene, CDR1 is WNHNN and CDR2 is SYGVQD (reference sequence). Trimming took off 4 bases at V and 6 bases at J, with 10 bases between the two ends. The CDR3 DNA sequence: TGCGCCAGCAGTGTAGGTGGGGGTCAGCCCCAGCATTTT. Protein: CASSVGGGQPQHF.

The J gene is TRBJ2-1, the V gene TRBV6-1, with a tentative D call TRBD1 (6 bases). The germline V gene has CDR1 MNHNS and CDR2 SASEGT. Trimming cost V 5 bases and J 9 bases, with 8 bases left between them. The CDR3 spans 11 residues. This chain's CDR3 is CASSQGPEQFF. As DNA, the CDR3 is TGTGCCAGCAGTCAGGGGCCTGAGCAGTTCTTC.

The genes are TRBV19 and TRBJ1-5, with 9 positions matching TRBD1. V gave up 3 bases and J gave up 7 bases; unmatched junction bases: 13. CDR1 and CDR2 (germline): LNHDA, SQIVND (reference sequence). The CDR3 length is 17 residues. The CDR3 is CASSMYQTGQGKQPQHF. CDR3 bases: TGTGCCAGTAGTATGTATCAAACGGGACAGGGTAAGCAGCCCCAGCATTTT.

This clone has only one observation. The gene calls are TRBV11-1 and TRBJ2-7, with D perhaps matching TRBD2 (8 bases). Trimming took 5 bases from V and 0 from J, leaving 14 bases between them. This CDR3 is built from 15 residues. Germline CDR1 reads SGHAT; CDR2 reads FQDESV (reference sequence). The CDR3, as DNA: TGTGCCAGCAGCAGAGCGGGGGACAGCTCCTACGAGCAGTACTTC. Translating it yields CASSRAGDSSYEQYF.

This clone turned up a few times. V gene TRBV5-4 combines with J gene TRBJ1-2, with D uncertain. Germline V gives CDR1 SGHNT, CDR2 YYREEE (reference sequence). The V gene lost 4 bases and the J gene lost 6 bases, with 10 bases spanning the gap. The CDR3 contains 12 residues. CDR3: CASSANADGYTF. CDR3 DNA sequence: TGTGCCAGCAGCGCGAACGCGGATGGCTACACCTTC. The variable domain in full, with the rest retrieved from reference TRBV5-4 and TRBJ1-2, is ETGVTQSPTHLIKTRGQQVTLRCSSQSGHNTVSWYQQALGQGPQFIFQYYREEENGRGNFPPRFSGLQFPNYSSELNVNALELDDSALYLCASSANADGYTFGSGTRLTVV.

CDR3 region: CAWSMTIYTEAFF. The CDR3 DNA sequence: TGTGCCTGGAGTATGACAATTTACACTGAAGCTTTCTTT. The V gene is TRBV30, the J gene TRBJ1-1; the D is unclear. Trimming took off 2 bases at V and 3 bases at J, with 10 bases between the two ends. This CDR3 contains 13 residues. In germline, CDR1 is GTSNPN, CDR2 SVGIG (reference sequence).

This rearrangement joins TRBV6-5 to TRBJ1-1; 8 bases match TRBD1. Germline-derived CDR1 and CDR2 are MNHEY and SVGAGI. The length of the CDR3 is 14 residues. The V segment lost 0 bases and the J segment 5 bases; nucleotides outside the gene matches: 2. The CDR3 reads CASSYSQGGTEAFF. The DNA of the CDR3 is TGTGCCAGCAGTTACTCACAGGGGGGGACTGAAGCTTTCTTT.

The rearrangement joins TRBV7-6 to TRBJ1-4, with TRBD1 identical over 8 bases. Germline CDR1 SGHVS, CDR2 FNYEAQ. This CDR3 is 16 amino acids long. V dropped 6 bases and J dropped 6; count of bases not matched to a gene: 12. CDR3 loop: CASRGSQGAGDEKLFF. The CDR3 DNA is TGTGCCAGCAGAGGGTCCCAGGGGGCGGGAGATGAAAAACTGTTTTTT.

The gene calls are TRBV27 and TRBJ2-1; 10 nucleotides line up with TRBD2. The CDR3 loop spans 14 amino acids. Looked up from germline, CDR1 is MNHEY and CDR2 is SMNVEV (reference sequence). V lost 6 bases and J lost 4; bases outside the gene matches: 3. The DNA of the CDR3 is TGTGCCAGCAGCACTAGCGGGAATTACAATGAGCAGTTCTTC. Protein: CASSTSGNYNEQFF.

The chain joins TRBV15 to TRBJ2-7; 11 bases line up with TRBD2. This CDR3 region has 16 residues. J gave up 4 bases and V 0 bases, and 5 bases lay outside the gene matches. CDR1 and CDR2 (germline): LNHNV, YYDKDF (reference sequence). CDR3 protein: CATSRDLGLAAYEQYF. The CDR3 DNA is TGTGCCACCAGCAGAGATTTGGGACTAGCGGCGTACGAGCAGTACTTC.

As DNA, the CDR3 is TGTGCCATCACCCAGCCGGGTTCTGGGGCCAACGTCCTGACTTTC. Translating it yields CAITQPGSGANVLTF. The chain links TRBV10-3 to TRBJ2-6, with D uncertain. There are 15 residues in the CDR3. The V and J ends lost 7 bases and 1 base respectively, with 11 bases between them. Germline lookup yields CDR1 ENHRY and CDR2 SYGVKD.

The chain uses TRBV4-1 and TRBJ2-3, with unresolved D. This CDR3 spans 14 amino acids. Germline CDR1 and CDR2: MGHRA and YSYEKL. Trimming shortened V by 3 bases and J by 2 bases, and 9 bases separated the two germline ends. The CDR3 DNA is TGCGCCAGCAGCCAGGGAAAGATCACAGATACGCAGTATTTT. Translated, it gives CASSQGKITDTQYF.